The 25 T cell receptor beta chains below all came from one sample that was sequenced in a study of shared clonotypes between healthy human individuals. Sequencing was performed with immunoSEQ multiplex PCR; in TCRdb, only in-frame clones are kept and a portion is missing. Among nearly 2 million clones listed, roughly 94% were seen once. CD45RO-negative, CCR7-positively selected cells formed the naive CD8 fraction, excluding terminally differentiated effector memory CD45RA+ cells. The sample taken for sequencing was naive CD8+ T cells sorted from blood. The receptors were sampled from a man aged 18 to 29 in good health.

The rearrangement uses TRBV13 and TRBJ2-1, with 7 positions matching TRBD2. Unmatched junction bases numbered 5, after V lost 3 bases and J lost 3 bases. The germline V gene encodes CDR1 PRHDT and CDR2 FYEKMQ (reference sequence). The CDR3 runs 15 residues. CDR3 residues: CASSLNRDYYNEQFF. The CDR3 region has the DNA TGTGCCAGCAGCTTGAACCGGGACTACTACAATGAGCAGTTCTTC.

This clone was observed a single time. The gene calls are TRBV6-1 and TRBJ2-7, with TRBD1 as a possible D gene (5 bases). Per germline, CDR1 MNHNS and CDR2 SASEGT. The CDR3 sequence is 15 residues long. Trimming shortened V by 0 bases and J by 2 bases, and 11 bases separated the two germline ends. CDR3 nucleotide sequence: TGTGCCAGCAGTGAAGCGTGGGGCGCAGCCTACGAGCAGTACTTC. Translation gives CASSEAWGAAYEQYF.

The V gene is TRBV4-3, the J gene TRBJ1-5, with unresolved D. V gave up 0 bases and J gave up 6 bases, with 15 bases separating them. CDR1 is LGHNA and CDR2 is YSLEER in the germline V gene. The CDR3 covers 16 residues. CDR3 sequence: CASSQEVDIGTQPQHF. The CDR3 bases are TGCGCCAGCAGCCAAGAGGTAGACATAGGTACTCAGCCCCAGCATTTT.

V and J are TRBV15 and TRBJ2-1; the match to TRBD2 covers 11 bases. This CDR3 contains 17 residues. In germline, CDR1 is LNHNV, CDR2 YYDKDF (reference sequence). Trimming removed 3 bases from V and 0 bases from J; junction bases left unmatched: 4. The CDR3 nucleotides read TGTGCCACCAGCAGGGGACTAGCGGAGAGCTCCTACAATGAGCAGTTCTTC. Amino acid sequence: CATSRGLAESSYNEQFF.

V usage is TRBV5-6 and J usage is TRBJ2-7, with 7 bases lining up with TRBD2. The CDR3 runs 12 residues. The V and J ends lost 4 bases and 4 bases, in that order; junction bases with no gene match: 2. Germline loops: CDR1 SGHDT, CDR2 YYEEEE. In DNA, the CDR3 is TGTGCCAGCAGCCGGGGAGGGTACGAGCAGTACTTC. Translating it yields CASSRGGYEQYF.

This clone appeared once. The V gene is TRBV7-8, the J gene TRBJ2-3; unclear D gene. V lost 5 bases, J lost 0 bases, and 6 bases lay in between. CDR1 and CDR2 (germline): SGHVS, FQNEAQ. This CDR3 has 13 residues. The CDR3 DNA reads TGTGCCAGCAGCCGCAGTAGCACAGATACGCAGTATTTT. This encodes CASSRSSTDTQYF.

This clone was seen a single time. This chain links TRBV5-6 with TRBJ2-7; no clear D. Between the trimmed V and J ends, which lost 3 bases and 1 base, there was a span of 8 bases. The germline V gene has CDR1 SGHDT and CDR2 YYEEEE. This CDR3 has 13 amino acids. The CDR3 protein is CASSYDISYEQYF. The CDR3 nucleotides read TGTGCCAGCAGCTACGACATTTCCTACGAGCAGTACTTC.

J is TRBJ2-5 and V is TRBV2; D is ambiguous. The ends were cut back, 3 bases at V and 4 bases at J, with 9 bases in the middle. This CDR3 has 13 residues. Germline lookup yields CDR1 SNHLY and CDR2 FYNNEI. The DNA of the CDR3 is TGTGCCAGCAGTGAGGGCTGGGCAGAGACCCAGTACTTC. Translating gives CASSEGWAETQYF.

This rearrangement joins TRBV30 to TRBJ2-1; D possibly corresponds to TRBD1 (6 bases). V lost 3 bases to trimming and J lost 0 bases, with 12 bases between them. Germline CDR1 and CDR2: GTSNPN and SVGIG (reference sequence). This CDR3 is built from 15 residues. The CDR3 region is CAWRPQGLSYNEQFF. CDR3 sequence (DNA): TGTGCCTGGAGGCCACAGGGCCTCTCCTACAATGAGCAGTTCTTC.

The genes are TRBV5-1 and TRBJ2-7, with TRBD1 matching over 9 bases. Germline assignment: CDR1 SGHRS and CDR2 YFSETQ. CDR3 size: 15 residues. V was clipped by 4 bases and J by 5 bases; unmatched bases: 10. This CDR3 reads CASSHRDREENEQYF. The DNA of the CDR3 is TGCGCCAGCAGCCACCGGGACAGGGAAGAGAACGAGCAGTACTTC.

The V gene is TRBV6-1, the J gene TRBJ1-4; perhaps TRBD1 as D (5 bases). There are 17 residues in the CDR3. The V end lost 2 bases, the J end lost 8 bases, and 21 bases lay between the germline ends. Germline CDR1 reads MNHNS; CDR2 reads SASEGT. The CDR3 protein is CASSEWGGLAESEKLFF. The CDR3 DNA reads TGTGCCAGCAGTGAATGGGGGGGTTTGGCAGAGAGCGAAAAACTGTTTTTT.

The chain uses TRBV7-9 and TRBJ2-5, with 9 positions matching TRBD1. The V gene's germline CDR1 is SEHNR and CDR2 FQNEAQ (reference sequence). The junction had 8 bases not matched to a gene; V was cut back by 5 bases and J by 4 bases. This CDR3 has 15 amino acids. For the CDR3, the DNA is TGTGCCAGCAGCCCGGGGGGACAGGGATCAGAGACCCAGTACTTC. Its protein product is CASSPGGQGSETQYF.

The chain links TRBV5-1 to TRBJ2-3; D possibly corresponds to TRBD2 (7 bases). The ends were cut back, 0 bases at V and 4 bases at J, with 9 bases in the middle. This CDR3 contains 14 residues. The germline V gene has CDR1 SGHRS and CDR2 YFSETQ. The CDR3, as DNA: TGCGCCAGCAGCTTGGAAGGGGGGGCAGATACGCAGTATTTT. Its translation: CASSLEGGADTQYF. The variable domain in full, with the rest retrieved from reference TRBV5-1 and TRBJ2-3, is KAGVTQTPRYLIKTRGQQVTLSCSPISGHRSVSWYQQTPGQGLQFLFEYFSETQRNKGNFPGRFSGRQFSNSRSEMNVSTLELGDSALYLCASSLEGGADTQYFGPGTRLTVL.

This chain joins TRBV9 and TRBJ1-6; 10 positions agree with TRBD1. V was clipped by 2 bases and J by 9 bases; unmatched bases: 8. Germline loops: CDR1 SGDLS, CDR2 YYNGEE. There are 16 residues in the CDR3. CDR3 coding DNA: TGTGCCAGCAGCGTTGCGACAGGGGGCGTCACTTCACCCCTCCACTTT. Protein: CASSVATGGVTSPLHF.

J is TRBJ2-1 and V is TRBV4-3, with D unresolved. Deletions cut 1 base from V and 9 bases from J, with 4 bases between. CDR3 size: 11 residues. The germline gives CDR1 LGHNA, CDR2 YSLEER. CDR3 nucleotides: TGCGCCAGCAGCCAAGGATCTGAGCAGTTCTTC. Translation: CASSQGSEQFF.

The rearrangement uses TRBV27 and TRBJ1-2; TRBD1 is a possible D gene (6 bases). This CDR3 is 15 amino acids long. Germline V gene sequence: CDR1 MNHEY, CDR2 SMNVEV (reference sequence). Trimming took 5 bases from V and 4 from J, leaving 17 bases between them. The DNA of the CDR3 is TGTGCCAGCAGTGTCTTACAGGGAGCTGGCTATGGCTACACCTTC. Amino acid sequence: CASSVLQGAGYGYTF.

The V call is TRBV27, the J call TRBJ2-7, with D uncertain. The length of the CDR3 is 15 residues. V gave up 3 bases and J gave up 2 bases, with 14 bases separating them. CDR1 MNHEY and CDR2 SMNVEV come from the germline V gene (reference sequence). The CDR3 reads CASSFYNLRTYEQYF. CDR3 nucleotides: TGTGCCAGCAGTTTCTATAATCTGCGAACCTACGAGCAGTACTTC.

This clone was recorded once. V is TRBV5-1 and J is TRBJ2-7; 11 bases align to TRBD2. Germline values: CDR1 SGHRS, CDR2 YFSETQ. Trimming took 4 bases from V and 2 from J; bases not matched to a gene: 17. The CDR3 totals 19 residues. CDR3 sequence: CASSPIPGTSGLSPYEQYF. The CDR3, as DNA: TGCGCCAGCAGCCCGATACCCGGGACTAGCGGACTTTCGCCCTACGAGCAGTACTTC.

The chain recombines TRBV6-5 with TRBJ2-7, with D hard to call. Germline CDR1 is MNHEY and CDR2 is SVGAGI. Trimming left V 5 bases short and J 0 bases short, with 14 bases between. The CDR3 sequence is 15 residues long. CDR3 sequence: CASSTPFQTSYEQYF. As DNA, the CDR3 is TGTGCCAGCAGTACTCCCTTCCAGACCTCCTACGAGCAGTACTTC.

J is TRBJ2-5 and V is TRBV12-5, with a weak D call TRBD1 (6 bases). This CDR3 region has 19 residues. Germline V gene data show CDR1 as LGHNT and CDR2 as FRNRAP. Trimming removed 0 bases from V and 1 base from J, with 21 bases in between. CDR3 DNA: TGTGCTAGTGGTTTGGTACGCCTGACCCCAAACAGGGCCCAAGAGACCCAGTACTTC. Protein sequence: CASGLVRLTPNRAQETQYF.

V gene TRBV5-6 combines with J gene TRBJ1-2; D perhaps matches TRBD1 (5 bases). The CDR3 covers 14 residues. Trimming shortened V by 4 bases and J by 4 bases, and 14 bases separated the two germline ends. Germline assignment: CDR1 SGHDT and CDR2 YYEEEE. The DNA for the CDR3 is TGTGCCAGCAGCAGCCTGGACACGAGCTATGGCTACACCTTC. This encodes CASSSLDTSYGYTF.

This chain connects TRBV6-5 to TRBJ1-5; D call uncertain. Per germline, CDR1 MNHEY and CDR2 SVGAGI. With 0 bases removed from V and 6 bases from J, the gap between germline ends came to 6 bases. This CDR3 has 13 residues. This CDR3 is CASSYSFSQPQHF. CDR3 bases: TGTGCCAGCAGTTACTCGTTTAGTCAGCCCCAGCATTTT.

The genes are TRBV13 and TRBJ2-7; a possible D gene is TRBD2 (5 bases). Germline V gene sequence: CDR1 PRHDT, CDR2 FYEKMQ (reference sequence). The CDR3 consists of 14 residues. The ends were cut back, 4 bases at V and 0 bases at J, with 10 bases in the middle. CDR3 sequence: CASSSERSSYEQYF. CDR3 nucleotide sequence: TGTGCCAGCAGCTCGGAGCGGAGCTCCTACGAGCAGTACTTC.

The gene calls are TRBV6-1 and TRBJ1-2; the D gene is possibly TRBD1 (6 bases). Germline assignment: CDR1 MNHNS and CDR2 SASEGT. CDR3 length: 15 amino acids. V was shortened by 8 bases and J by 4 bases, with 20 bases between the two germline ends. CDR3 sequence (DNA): TGTGCCAGCGGGCCATTAACAGGGCTAGTCTATGGCTACACCTTC. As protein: CASGPLTGLVYGYTF.

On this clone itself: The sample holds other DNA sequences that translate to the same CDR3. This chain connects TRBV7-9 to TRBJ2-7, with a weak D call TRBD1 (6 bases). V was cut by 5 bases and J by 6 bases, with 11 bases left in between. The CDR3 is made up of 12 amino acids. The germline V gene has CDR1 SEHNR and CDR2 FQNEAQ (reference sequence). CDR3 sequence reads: CASSLGGIEQYF. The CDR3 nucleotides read TGTGCCAGCAGCCTAGGGGGAATCGAGCAGTACTTC.